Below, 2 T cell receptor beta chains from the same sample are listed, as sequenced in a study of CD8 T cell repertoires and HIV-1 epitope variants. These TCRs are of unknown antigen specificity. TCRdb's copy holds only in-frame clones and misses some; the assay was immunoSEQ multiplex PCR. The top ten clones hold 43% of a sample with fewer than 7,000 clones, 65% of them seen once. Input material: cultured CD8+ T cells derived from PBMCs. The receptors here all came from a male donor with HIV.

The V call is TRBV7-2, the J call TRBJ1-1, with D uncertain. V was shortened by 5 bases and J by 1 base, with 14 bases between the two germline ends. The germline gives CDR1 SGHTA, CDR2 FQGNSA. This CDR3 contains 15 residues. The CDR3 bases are TGTGCCAGCAGCCCCCAGGCGATCCCGAACACTGAAGCTTTCTTT. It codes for CASSPQAIPNTEAFF.

The CDR3 is CASWGQVIWNSPLHF. The CDR3 coding sequence is TGTGCCAGCTGGGGACAGGTGATTTGGAATTCACCCCTCCACTTT. The V and J genes are TRBV28 and TRBJ1-6; TRBD1 aligns across 8 bases. The germline CDR1 and CDR2 sequences are MDHEN and SYDVKM. The CDR3 loop spans 15 amino acids. Germline trimming cut 8 bases from V and 7 bases from J; bases unmatched to any gene: 10.